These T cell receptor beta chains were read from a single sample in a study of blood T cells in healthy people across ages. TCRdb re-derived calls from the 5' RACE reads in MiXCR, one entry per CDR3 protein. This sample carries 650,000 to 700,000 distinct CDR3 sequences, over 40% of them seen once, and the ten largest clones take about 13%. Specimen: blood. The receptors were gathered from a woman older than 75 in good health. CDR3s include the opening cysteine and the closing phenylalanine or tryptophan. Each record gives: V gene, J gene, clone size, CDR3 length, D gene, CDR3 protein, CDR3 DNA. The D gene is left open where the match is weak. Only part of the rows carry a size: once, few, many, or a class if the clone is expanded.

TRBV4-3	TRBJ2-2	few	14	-	CASSHRTGSGELFF	TGCGCCAGCAGCCACCGAACAGGGTCCGGGGAGCTGTTTTTT
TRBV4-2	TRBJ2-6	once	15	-	CASSQARNGANVLTF	TGTGCCAGCAGCCAAGCGCGGAATGGGGCCAACGTCCTGACTTTC
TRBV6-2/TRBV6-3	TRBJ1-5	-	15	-	CASSPAEGSNQPQHF	TGTGCCAGCAGTCCCGCGGAGGGTAGCAATCAGCCCCAGCATTTT
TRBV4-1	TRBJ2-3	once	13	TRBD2	CASSQEFWEGQYF	TGCGCCAGCAGCCAAGAGTTCTGGGAGGGGCAGTATTTT
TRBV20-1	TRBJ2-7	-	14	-	CSARASLLGNEQYF	TGCAGTGCTAGAGCCTCCCTGTTAGGAAACGAGCAGTACTTC
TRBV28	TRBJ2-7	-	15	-	CASSLGHPNPYEQYF	TGTGCCAGCAGCCTCGGACATCCAAACCCCTACGAGCAGTACTTC
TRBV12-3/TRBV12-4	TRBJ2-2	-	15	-	CASNPGRSNTGELFF	TGTGCCAGCAACCCGGGACGGTCAAACACCGGGGAGCTGTTTTTT
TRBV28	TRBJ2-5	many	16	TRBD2	CASSTSTSGGGETQYF	TGTGCCAGCAGCACCTCGACTAGCGGAGGGGGAGAGACCCAGTACTTC
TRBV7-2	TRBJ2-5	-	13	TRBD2	CASRSGTRETQYF	TGTGCCAGCAGGTCCGGGACTAGGGAGACCCAGTACTTC
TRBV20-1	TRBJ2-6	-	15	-	CSAARRFSGANVLTF	TGCAGTGCCGCTCGTCGGTTTTCTGGGGCCAACGTCCTGACTTTC